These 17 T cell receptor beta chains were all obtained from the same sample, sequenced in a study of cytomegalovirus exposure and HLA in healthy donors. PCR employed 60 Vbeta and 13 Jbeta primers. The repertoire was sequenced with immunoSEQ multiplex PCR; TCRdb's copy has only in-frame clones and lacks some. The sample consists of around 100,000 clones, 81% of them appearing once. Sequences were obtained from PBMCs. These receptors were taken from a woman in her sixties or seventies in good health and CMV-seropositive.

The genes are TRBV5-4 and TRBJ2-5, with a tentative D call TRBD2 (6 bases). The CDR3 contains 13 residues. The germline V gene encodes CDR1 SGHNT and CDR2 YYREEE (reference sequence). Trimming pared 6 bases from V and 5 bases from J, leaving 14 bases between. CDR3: CASTFRGGETQYF. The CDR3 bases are TGTGCCAGCACCTTCCGAGGAGGGGAGACCCAGTACTTC.

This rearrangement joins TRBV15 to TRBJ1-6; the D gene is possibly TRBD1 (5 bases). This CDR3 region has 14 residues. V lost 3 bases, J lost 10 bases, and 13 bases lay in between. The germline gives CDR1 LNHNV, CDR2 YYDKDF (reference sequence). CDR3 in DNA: TGTGCCACCAGCAGTATAACAGGAAAATCACCCCTCCACTTT. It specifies CATSSITGKSPLHF.

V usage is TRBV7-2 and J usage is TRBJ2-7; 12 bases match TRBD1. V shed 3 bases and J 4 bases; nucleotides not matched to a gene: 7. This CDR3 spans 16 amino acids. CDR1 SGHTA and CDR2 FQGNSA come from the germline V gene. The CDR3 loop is CASSFQGQGAGYEQYF. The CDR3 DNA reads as TGTGCCAGCAGCTTCCAGGGACAGGGGGCGGGATACGAGCAGTACTTC.

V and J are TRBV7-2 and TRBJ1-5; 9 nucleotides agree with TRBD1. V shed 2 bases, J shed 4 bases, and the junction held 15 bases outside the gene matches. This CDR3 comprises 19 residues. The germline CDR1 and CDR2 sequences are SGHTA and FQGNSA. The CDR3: CASSLPRGIEDRGNQPQHF. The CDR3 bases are TGTGCCAGCAGCTTACCCCGGGGGATCGAAGACAGGGGGAATCAGCCCCAGCATTTT.

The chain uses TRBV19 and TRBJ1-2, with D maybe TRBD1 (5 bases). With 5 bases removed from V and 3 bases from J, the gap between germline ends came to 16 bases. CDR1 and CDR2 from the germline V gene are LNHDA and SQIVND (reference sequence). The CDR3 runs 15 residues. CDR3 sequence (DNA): TGTGCCAGTAGTTTTACTTCGACAGCTTACTATGGCTACACCTTC. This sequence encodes CASSFTSTAYYGYTF.

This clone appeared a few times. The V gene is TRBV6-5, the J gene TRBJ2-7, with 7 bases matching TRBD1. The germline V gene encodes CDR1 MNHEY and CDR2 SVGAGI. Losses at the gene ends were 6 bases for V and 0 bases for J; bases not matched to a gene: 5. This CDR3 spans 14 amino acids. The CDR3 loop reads CASRPGQASYEQYF. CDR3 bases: TGTGCCAGCAGACCCGGACAGGCCTCCTACGAGCAGTACTTC.

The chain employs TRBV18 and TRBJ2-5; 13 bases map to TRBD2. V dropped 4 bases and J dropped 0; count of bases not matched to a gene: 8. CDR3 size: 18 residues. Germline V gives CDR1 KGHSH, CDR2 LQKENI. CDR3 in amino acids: CASSRRTSGSWDQETQYF. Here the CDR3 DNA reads TGTGCCAGCTCACGACGGACTAGCGGGAGTTGGGACCAAGAGACCCAGTACTTC.

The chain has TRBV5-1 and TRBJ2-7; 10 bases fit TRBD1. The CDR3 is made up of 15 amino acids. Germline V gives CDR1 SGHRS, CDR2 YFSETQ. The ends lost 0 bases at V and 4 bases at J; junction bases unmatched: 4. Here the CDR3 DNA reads TGCGCCAGCAGCTTGGGAGGGACAGGGGAGTACGAGCAGTACTTC. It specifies CASSLGGTGEYEQYF.

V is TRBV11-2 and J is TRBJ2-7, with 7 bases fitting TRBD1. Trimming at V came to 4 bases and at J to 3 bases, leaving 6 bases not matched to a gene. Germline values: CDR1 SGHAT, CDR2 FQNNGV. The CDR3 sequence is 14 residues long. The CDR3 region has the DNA TGTGCCAGCAGCTCGACAGGGAATCTCTACGAGCAGTACTTC. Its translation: CASSSTGNLYEQYF.

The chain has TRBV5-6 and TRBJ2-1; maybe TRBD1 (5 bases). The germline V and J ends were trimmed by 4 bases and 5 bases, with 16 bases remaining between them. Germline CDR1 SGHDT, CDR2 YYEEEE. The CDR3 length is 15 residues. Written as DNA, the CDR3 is TGTGCCAGCAGCCCTCTCCCCGACAGAGACAATGAGCAGTTCTTC. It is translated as CASSPLPDRDNEQFF.

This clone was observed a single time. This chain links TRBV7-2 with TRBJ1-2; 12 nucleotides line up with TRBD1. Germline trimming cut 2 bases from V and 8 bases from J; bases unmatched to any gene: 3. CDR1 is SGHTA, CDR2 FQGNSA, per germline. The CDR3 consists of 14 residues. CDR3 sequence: CASSLIGTGGGYTF. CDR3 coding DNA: TGTGCCAGCAGCTTAATAGGGACAGGGGGCGGCTACACCTTC.

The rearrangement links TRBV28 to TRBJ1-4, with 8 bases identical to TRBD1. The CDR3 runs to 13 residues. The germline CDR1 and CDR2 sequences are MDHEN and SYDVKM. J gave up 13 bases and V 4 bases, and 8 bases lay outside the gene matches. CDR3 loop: CASSSGTGGRLFF. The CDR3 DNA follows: TGTGCCAGCAGTTCAGGAACAGGGGGTAGACTGTTTTTT.

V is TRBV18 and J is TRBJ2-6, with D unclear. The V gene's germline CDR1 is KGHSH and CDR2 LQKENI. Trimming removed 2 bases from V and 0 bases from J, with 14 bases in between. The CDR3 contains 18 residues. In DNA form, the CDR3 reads TGTGCCAGCTCACCAGTCAGCTTCGGCGGCTCTGGGGCCAACGTCCTGACTTTC. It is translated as CASSPVSFGGSGANVLTF. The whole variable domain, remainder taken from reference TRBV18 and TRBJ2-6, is NAGVMQNPRHLVRRRGQEARLRCSPMKGHSHVYWYRQLPEEGLKFMVYLQKENIIDESGMPKERFSAEFPKEGPSILRIQQVVRGDSAAYFCASSPVSFGGSGANVLTFGAGSRLTVL.

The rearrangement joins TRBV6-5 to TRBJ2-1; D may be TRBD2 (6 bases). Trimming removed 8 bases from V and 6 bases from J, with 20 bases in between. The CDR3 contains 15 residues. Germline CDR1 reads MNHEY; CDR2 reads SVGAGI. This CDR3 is CASRLKITSTNEQFF. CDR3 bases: TGTGCCAGCCGACTTAAGATCACTAGCACCAATGAGCAGTTCTTC.

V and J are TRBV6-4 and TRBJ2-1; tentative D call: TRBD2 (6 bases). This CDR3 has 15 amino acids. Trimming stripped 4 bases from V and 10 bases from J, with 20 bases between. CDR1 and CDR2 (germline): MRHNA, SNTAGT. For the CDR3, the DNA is TGTGCCAGCAGTGTGGGACTTCAGACGGGCGACGAGCAGTTCTTC. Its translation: CASSVGLQTGDEQFF.

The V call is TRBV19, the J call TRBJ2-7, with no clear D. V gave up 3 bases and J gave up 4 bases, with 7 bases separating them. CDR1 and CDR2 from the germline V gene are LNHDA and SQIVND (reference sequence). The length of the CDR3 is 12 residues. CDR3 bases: TGTGCCAGTAGTATGGGCCAGTACGAGCAGTACTTC. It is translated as CASSMGQYEQYF.

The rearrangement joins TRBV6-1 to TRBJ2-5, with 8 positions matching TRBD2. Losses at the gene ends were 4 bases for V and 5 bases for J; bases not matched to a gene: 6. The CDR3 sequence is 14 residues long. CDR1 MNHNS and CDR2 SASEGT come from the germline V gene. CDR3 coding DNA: TGTGCCAGCAGTGCAGGGACTAGTGGGGAGACCCAGTACTTC. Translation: CASSAGTSGETQYF.